A selection of T cell receptor beta chains follows, all from one sample in a study of blood T cell repertoires in COVID-19. Clones were sequenced by immunoSEQ multiplex PCR, and TCRdb holds only the in-frame ones, with some missing. The table has over 200,000 clones, roughly nine tenths seen once. The sequenced sample was peripheral blood. The source of these receptors is a man aged 55 to 69 with COVID-19, enrolled during active disease. The CDR3 runs from the conserved cysteine through the conserved F or W. D genes are given only for firm matches. Clone size is given for some rows only: seen once, a few or many times, or a class if the clone is expanded.

V gene: TRBV3-1/TRBV3-2
J gene: TRBJ1-1
clone size: once
D gene: TRBD1
CDR3 DNA: TGTGCCAGCAGCCTTCGGACAGGGGCTAAGAACACTGAAGCTTTCTTT
CDR3 protein: CASSLRTGAKNTEAFF

V gene: TRBV6-5
J gene: TRBJ1-5
clone size: once
D gene: TRBD1
CDR3 DNA: TGTGCCAGCAGCCCAGACAGGGATAGCAATCAGCCCCAGCATTTT
CDR3 protein: CASSPDRDSNQPQHF

V gene: TRBV6-5
J gene: TRBJ1-6
clone size: once
D gene: TRBD1
CDR3 DNA: TGTGCCAGCAGTTACTCCCCGACAGGGGATTCACCCCTCCACTTT
CDR3 protein: CASSYSPTGDSPLHF

V gene: TRBV19
J gene: TRBJ1-4
clone size: .
D gene: TRBD1
CDR3 DNA: TGTGCCAGTAGTCCCCTTGGGACAGGGGAGACTAATGAAAAACTGTTTTTT
CDR3 protein: CASSPLGTGETNEKLFF

V gene: TRBV6-2/TRBV6-3
J gene: TRBJ2-5
clone size: .
D gene: .
CDR3 DNA: TGTGCCAGCAGTTATCGAGGGTTCCAAGAGACCCAGTACTTC
CDR3 protein: CASSYRGFQETQYF

V gene: TRBV6-5
J gene: TRBJ1-5
clone size: .
D gene: TRBD1
CDR3 DNA: TGTGCCAGCAGTTACTCAGGGACAGGGGAACAGCCCCAGCATTTT
CDR3 protein: CASSYSGTGEQPQHF

V gene: TRBV11-2
J gene: TRBJ2-7
clone size: .
D gene: TRBD2
CDR3 DNA: TGTGCCAGCAGCTTTGCGGGGGTCGGCGAGCAGTACTTC
CDR3 protein: CASSFAGVGEQYF

V gene: TRBV11-1
J gene: TRBJ1-2
clone size: .
D gene: .
CDR3 DNA: TGTGCCAGCAGCTTAAGGGGTACACATGGCTACACCTTC
CDR3 protein: CASSLRGTHGYTF

V gene: TRBV23-1
J gene: TRBJ2-7
clone size: .
D gene: .
CDR3 DNA: TGCGCCGCTGAGACCTACGAGCAGTACTTC
CDR3 protein: CAAETYEQYF

V gene: TRBV19
J gene: TRBJ1-2
clone size: .
D gene: TRBD1
CDR3 DNA: TGTGCCAGTAGTATCTCGGGACAGGGACCCTATGGCTACACCTTC
CDR3 protein: CASSISGQGPYGYTF

V gene: TRBV3-1/TRBV3-2
J gene: TRBJ2-1
clone size: .
D gene: TRBD2
CDR3 DNA: TGTGCCAGCAGCCCTTGGACTAGCGAATACAATGAGCAGTTCTTC
CDR3 protein: CASSPWTSEYNEQFF

V gene: TRBV7-6
J gene: TRBJ2-7
clone size: .
D gene: .
CDR3 DNA: TGTGCCAGCAGCTTAGAAGCTAGCGACTCCTACGAGCAGTACTTC
CDR3 protein: CASSLEASDSYEQYF

V gene: TRBV5-6
J gene: TRBJ1-5
clone size: .
D gene: .
CDR3 DNA: TGTGCCAGCAGCTTAGGCCAGGTTCGTCATCAGCCCCAGCATTTT
CDR3 protein: CASSLGQVRHQPQHF

V gene: TRBV12-3/TRBV12-4
J gene: TRBJ1-1
clone size: once
D gene: TRBD1
CDR3 DNA: TGTGCCAGTCAACAGGGGGCGGAAGCTTTCTTT
CDR3 protein: CASQQGAEAFF

V gene: TRBV6-6
J gene: TRBJ2-2
clone size: .
D gene: .
CDR3 DNA: TGTGCCAGCAGTCCCTATGCCGCGGGTGGGGAGCTGTTTTTT
CDR3 protein: CASSPYAAGGELFF

V gene: TRBV6-5
J gene: TRBJ2-3
clone size: .
D gene: .
CDR3 DNA: TGTGCCAGCAGTACCCCGGGAATCGGCACAGATACGCAGTATTTT
CDR3 protein: CASSTPGIGTDTQYF

V gene: TRBV7-2
J gene: TRBJ2-3
clone size: .
D gene: TRBD2
CDR3 DNA: TGTGCCAGCAGCCTAGGGACTAGCGGGAGTACAGATACGCAGTATTTT
CDR3 protein: CASSLGTSGSTDTQYF

V gene: TRBV7-9
J gene: TRBJ2-1
clone size: .
D gene: .
CDR3 DNA: TGTGCCAGCAGCTTAAACAGCAATGAGCAGTTCTTC
CDR3 protein: CASSLNSNEQFF

V gene: TRBV6-5
J gene: TRBJ2-7
clone size: .
D gene: TRBD1
CDR3 DNA: TGTGCCAGCAGTTACACGACAGGGGCCGAGCAGTACTTC
CDR3 protein: CASSYTTGAEQYF

V gene: TRBV7-6
J gene: TRBJ1-1
clone size: .
D gene: .
CDR3 DNA: TGTGCCAGCAGCCCGCGGGCAGGGGTCACTGAAGCTTTCTTT
CDR3 protein: CASSPRAGVTEAFF

V gene: TRBV19
J gene: TRBJ1-1
clone size: .
D gene: .
CDR3 DNA: TGTGCCAGTAGTAAAACAATCACGAACACTGAAGCTTTCTTT
CDR3 protein: CASSKTITNTEAFF

V gene: TRBV19
J gene: TRBJ2-2
clone size: once
D gene: .
CDR3 DNA: TGTGCCAGTAGTTTCCTAGCCGGGGAGCTGTTTTTT
CDR3 protein: CASSFLAGELFF

V gene: TRBV27
J gene: TRBJ1-1
clone size: .
D gene: TRBD1
CDR3 DNA: TGTGCCAGCAGTGCCAGGGGGCCGGGGGCTTTCTTT
CDR3 protein: CASSARGPGAFF

V gene: TRBV4-2
J gene: TRBJ2-1
clone size: .
D gene: .
CDR3 DNA: TGTGCCAGCAGCCTCCGGGATCACAATGAGCAGTTCTTC
CDR3 protein: CASSLRDHNEQFF

V gene: TRBV11-2
J gene: TRBJ1-1
clone size: .
D gene: .
CDR3 DNA: TGTGCCAGCAGCCCCGAGAGGGAAATCACTGAAGCTTTCTTT
CDR3 protein: CASSPEREITEAFF

V gene: TRBV29-1
J gene: TRBJ1-5
clone size: .
D gene: TRBD1
CDR3 DNA: TGCAGCGTTGGCGGGACAGGGCCCAATCAGCCCCAGCATTTT
CDR3 protein: CSVGGTGPNQPQHF

V gene: TRBV7-2
J gene: TRBJ1-1
clone size: .
D gene: .
CDR3 DNA: TGTGCCAGCAGCCTCCAGGGGAACACTGAAGCTTTCTTT
CDR3 protein: CASSLQGNTEAFF

V gene: TRBV2
J gene: TRBJ2-2
clone size: .
D gene: TRBD2
CDR3 DNA: TGTGCCAGCAGCGGGACTAGCGGGACCTCCGGGGAGCTGTTTTTT
CDR3 protein: CASSGTSGTSGELFF

V gene: TRBV30
J gene: TRBJ1-1
clone size: .
D gene: .
CDR3 DNA: TGTGCCTGGAGTTCACACCGGAGCACTGAAGCTTTCTTT
CDR3 protein: CAWSSHRSTEAFF

V gene: TRBV30
J gene: TRBJ1-6
clone size: .
D gene: TRBD1
CDR3 DNA: TGTGCCTGGAGCCTAGGGACAGGGAACGCTTCACCCCTCCACTTT
CDR3 protein: CAWSLGTGNASPLHF

V gene: TRBV6-5
J gene: TRBJ1-1
clone size: .
D gene: TRBD1
CDR3 DNA: TGTGCCAGCGGCCCAGGGGGCACTGAAGCTTTCTTT
CDR3 protein: CASGPGGTEAFF

V gene: TRBV18
J gene: TRBJ1-2
clone size: .
D gene: .
CDR3 DNA: TGTGCCAGCTCACCGGACAGACTTAACTATGGCTACACCTTC
CDR3 protein: CASSPDRLNYGYTF

V gene: TRBV6-5
J gene: TRBJ2-2
clone size: .
D gene: .
CDR3 DNA: TGTGCCAGCCGCCTCTACGGGGGACACACCGGGGAGCTGTTTTTT
CDR3 protein: CASRLYGGHTGELFF

V gene: TRBV10-3
J gene: TRBJ2-1
clone size: .
D gene: .
CDR3 DNA: TGTGCCATCAGGGAAGGGATCGGGATTTCGTTTTTCAATGAGCAGTTCTTC
CDR3 protein: CAIREGIGISFFNEQFF

V gene: TRBV25-1
J gene: TRBJ2-3
clone size: .
D gene: TRBD2
CDR3 DNA: TGTGCCAGCAGTGCGACTAGCGGGGGGGTCACAGATACGCAGTATTTT
CDR3 protein: CASSATSGGVTDTQYF

V gene: TRBV28
J gene: TRBJ1-5
clone size: .
D gene: .
CDR3 DNA: TGTGCCAGCAGTTTACGGGATAGCAATCAGCCCCAGCATTTT
CDR3 protein: CASSLRDSNQPQHF

V gene: TRBV4-1
J gene: TRBJ2-3
clone size: .
D gene: TRBD1
CDR3 DNA: TGCGCCAGCAGCCTGGGACAGTTAGGCGCAGATACGCAGTATTTT
CDR3 protein: CASSLGQLGADTQYF

V gene: TRBV5-1
J gene: TRBJ2-2
clone size: once
D gene: .
CDR3 DNA: TGCGCCAGCAGCTTGGGCCACAGGGATGACGGGGAGCTGTTTTTT
CDR3 protein: CASSLGHRDDGELFF

V gene: TRBV5-1
J gene: TRBJ1-3
clone size: .
D gene: TRBD1
CDR3 DNA: TGCGCCAGCAGCCGATGGACAGGGGGCTCCTCTGGAAACACCATATATTTT
CDR3 protein: CASSRWTGGSSGNTIYF

V gene: TRBV6-5
J gene: TRBJ2-1
clone size: .
D gene: TRBD1
CDR3 DNA: TGTGCCAGCTTGAGGGGGCAGGGACGTGAGCAGTTCTTC
CDR3 protein: CASLRGQGREQFF

V gene: TRBV24-1
J gene: TRBJ1-2
clone size: .
D gene: TRBD1
CDR3 DNA: TGTGCCACCAGTGGGGGACAGGGTCGGGATGGCTACACCTTC
CDR3 protein: CATSGGQGRDGYTF

V gene: TRBV12-3/TRBV12-4
J gene: TRBJ2-5
clone size: .
D gene: TRBD1
CDR3 DNA: TGTGCCAGCTTAGGACAGGGCCAACGGACCCAGTACTTC
CDR3 protein: CASLGQGQRTQYF

V gene: TRBV18
J gene: TRBJ1-1
clone size: .
D gene: TRBD1
CDR3 DNA: TGTGCCAGCTCACCCAATCCAGGGGGCGTTGGTGAAGCTTTCTTT
CDR3 protein: CASSPNPGGVGEAFF

V gene: TRBV28
J gene: TRBJ1-4
clone size: .
D gene: .
CDR3 DNA: TGTGCCAGCAGTCTTACCAACAATCGGGGAAAACTGTTTTTT
CDR3 protein: CASSLTNNRGKLFF

V gene: TRBV5-4
J gene: TRBJ2-4
clone size: .
D gene: .
CDR3 DNA: TGTGCCAGCAGTTTGGGGCAGGTCTCCATTCAGTACTTC
CDR3 protein: CASSLGQVSIQYF

V gene: TRBV27
J gene: TRBJ1-2
clone size: .
D gene: TRBD1
CDR3 DNA: TGTGCCAGCAGATGGACAGGGGGCCGGGGCTACACCTTC
CDR3 protein: CASRWTGGRGYTF